Reported below is one T cell receptor (beta chain). The CDR3 has 18 residues. The V end lost 0 bases, the J end lost 3 bases, and 20 bases lay between the germline ends. Germline CDR1 MGHRA, CDR2 YSYEKL. Authors' processing steps: Counts of nucleated cells, estimated from reference gene primer amplification, were obtained. The method was immunoSEQ multiplex PCR; TCRdb's version includes in-frame clones alone and lacks a portion of them. D and trimming were read from the DNA, whereas the V and J calls and clone size are those reported in that table. The sample lists over 200,000 clones, less than 90% seen once, with under 2% in the top ten. The data were taken from a study of blood T cell repertoires in COVID-19. As for the study in general: The samples span acute and convalescent COVID-19 from the United States, Italy and Spain. Sample material is recorded as cDNA or gDNA derived from T cells, B-cell-depleted T cells, or PBMCs.

The rearrangement links TRBV4-1 to TRBJ1-2; D is unclear. The sample taken for sequencing was peripheral blood. This clonotype was obtained from a man aged 35-49 years with active or convalescent COVID-19. This chain's CDR3 is CASSQEDGQVVGDYGYTF. In nucleotides, the CDR3 is TGCGCCAGCAGCCAAGAGGATGGCCAGGTTGTCGGTGACTATGGCTACACCTTC.